The TCR beta chain under discussion was sequenced for a study of cytomegalovirus exposure and HLA in healthy donors. Study results and limitations: Later analysis suggested most CMV-associated TCR beta chains were HLA-restricted. Rarity held for most TCR sequences, but there were some public TCRs that occurred in many donors. The availability of immune exposure information extended only to CMV serostatus.

In regard to this clone: Its antigen is not identified.

Use of 60 Vbeta and 13 Jbeta primers characterized the PCR. Source study methods: Unique TCR beta chains totaled 80 million to 100 million in a later count, with around 12 million of them shared. The table came from immunoSEQ multiplex PCR; TCRdb's copy has only in-frame clones and leaves some out. V, J and clone size derive from that table, while D and trimming were established from the DNA sequence. The table lists some 150,000 clones, roughly 79% of them singletons. The V and J ends lost 0 bases and 7 bases respectively, with 5 bases between them. The CDR3 spans 13 residues. In germline, CDR1 is SGDLS, CDR2 YYNGEE.

Material: PBMCs. The sequence was collected from a woman between 40 and 55 years old in good health and CMV-seropositive. The chain joins TRBV9 to TRBJ1-6; D is undetermined. The CDR3 region has the DNA TGTGCCAGCAGCGTAGAACAGAATTCACCCCTCCACTTT. Translation: CASSVEQNSPLHF. Variable domain in full (rest from reference TRBV9 and TRBJ1-6): DSGVTQTPKHLITATGQRVTLRCSPRSGDLSVYWYQQSLDQGLQFLIQYYNGEERAKGNILERFSAQQFPDLHSELNLSSLELGDSALYFCASSVEQNSPLHFGNGTRLTVT.